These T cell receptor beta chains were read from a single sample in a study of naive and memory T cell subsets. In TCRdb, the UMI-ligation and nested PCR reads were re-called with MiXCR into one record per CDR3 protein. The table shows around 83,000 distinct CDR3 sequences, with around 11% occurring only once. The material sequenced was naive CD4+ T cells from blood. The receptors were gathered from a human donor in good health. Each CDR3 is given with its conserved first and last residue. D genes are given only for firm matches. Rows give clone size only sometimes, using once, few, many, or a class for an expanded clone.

CASGSELGEAFF | TGCGCCAGCGGTTCAGAACTGGGTGAAGCTTTCTTT | TRBJ1-1 | TRBV5-1 | . | .
CASSLDVWDGDSYNEQFF | TGTGCCAGCAGCCTAGACGTTTGGGACGGTGACTCCTACAATGAGCAGTTCTTC | TRBJ2-1 | TRBV11-3 | . | .
CSARTSGKTDTQYF | TGCAGTGCTAGAACGAGCGGGAAGACCGATACGCAGTATTTT | TRBJ2-3 | TRBV20-1 | . | TRBD2
CATSRDGGSYQPQHF | TGTGCCACCAGCAGAGACGGGGGCAGCTATCAGCCCCAGCATTTT | TRBJ1-5 | TRBV15 | . | .
CASSRVTGTLSGANVLTF | TGCGCCAGCAGCCGAGTGACAGGTACCCTCTCTGGGGCCAACGTCCTGACTTTC | TRBJ2-6 | TRBV4-3 | . | .
CASSRDSKAFF | TGTGCCAGCAGCCGGGACAGTAAAGCTTTCTTT | TRBJ1-1 | TRBV4-2 | . | TRBD1
CASSYSHSATQYF | TGTGCCAGCAGTTACTCGCACAGCGCTACCCAGTACTTC | TRBJ2-5 | TRBV6-5 | few | .
CASSLYDQITDTQYF | TGTGCCAGCAGTTTATATGACCAGATTACAGATACGCAGTATTTT | TRBJ2-3 | TRBV12-3/TRBV12-4 | few | .
CASSGGTGIYEQYF | TGTGCCAGCAGCGGCGGGACAGGGATCTACGAGCAGTACTTC | TRBJ2-7 | TRBV2 | few | TRBD1
CASSSNRQGNEQYF | TGTGCCAGCAGCTCGAACCGACAGGGTAACGAGCAGTACTTC | TRBJ2-7 | TRBV7-9 | many | TRBD1
CASSLTSGPYEQYF | TGTGCCAGCAGCTTGACTAGCGGCCCCTACGAGCAGTACTTC | TRBJ2-7 | TRBV5-4 | few | TRBD2
CASSQTGVYNQPQHF | TGTGCCAGCAGCCAAACAGGGGTTTACAATCAGCCCCAGCATTTT | TRBJ1-5 | TRBV3-1 | few | TRBD1
CASSGRGVNTEAFF | TGTGCCAGCAGTGGCCGGGGTGTGAACACTGAAGCTTTCTTT | TRBJ1-1 | TRBV9 | many | .
CASSPLAGATDTQYF | TGTGCCAGCAGCCCATTAGCGGGGGCAACAGATACGCAGTATTTT | TRBJ2-3 | TRBV7-8 | . | TRBD2
CASSPRTGGIDEQFF | TGTGCCAGCAGTCCACGGACAGGGGGTATCGATGAGCAGTTCTTC | TRBJ2-1 | TRBV12-3/TRBV12-4 | many | TRBD1
CASSRRQPGEGRTEAFF | TGTGCCAGCAGCCGCCGACAGCCCGGGGAGGGACGGACTGAAGCTTTCTTT | TRBJ1-1 | TRBV6-2/TRBV6-3 | few | .
CASSLYQGLMDTEAFF | TGTGCCAGCAGCTTGTATCAAGGATTAATGGACACTGAAGCTTTCTTT | TRBJ1-1 | TRBV5-8 | . | .
CASRSTGTDEAFF | TGTGCCAGCAGATCAACCGGGACGGATGAAGCTTTCTTT | TRBJ1-1 | TRBV6-2/TRBV6-3 | . | .
CASSLIRYNEQFF | TGCGCCAGCAGCTTGATACGTTACAATGAGCAGTTCTTC | TRBJ2-1 | TRBV5-1 | . | .
CASRPDGATEAFF | TGTGCCAGCAGACCCGACGGAGCAACTGAAGCTTTCTTT | TRBJ1-1 | TRBV7-9 | many | .
CASSSSPSTDTQYF | TGTGCCAGCTCAAGTTCTCCCTCCACAGATACGCAGTATTTT | TRBJ2-3 | TRBV18 | . | .
CSAGTSGSGNIQYF | TGCAGTGCTGGAACAAGCGGGAGCGGAAACATTCAGTACTTC | TRBJ2-4 | TRBV20-1 | few | TRBD2
CASSYGRQGAGELFF | TGTGCCAGCAGTTACGGGAGGCAGGGGGCCGGGGAGCTGTTTTTT | TRBJ2-2 | TRBV6-6 | many | .
CASSPVPGGWKETQYF | TGTGCCAGCTCACCTGTCCCAGGGGGCTGGAAAGAGACCCAGTACTTC | TRBJ2-5 | TRBV18 | . | TRBD1
CASRERDHSNQPQHF | TGTGCCAGCAGAGAACGGGACCATAGCAATCAGCCCCAGCATTTT | TRBJ1-5 | TRBV2 | . | .
CASSLDAAGSYNSPLHF | TGTGCCAGCAGCTTGGATGCGGCAGGCTCCTATAATTCACCCCTCCACTTT | TRBJ1-6 | TRBV5-4 | many | .
CSVGSGMRTDTQYF | TGCAGCGTTGGTTCGGGAATGCGTACAGATACGCAGTATTTT | TRBJ2-3 | TRBV29-1 | . | .
CASSVGRTADTQYF | TGTGCCAGCAGCGTAGGGCGGACCGCAGATACGCAGTATTTT | TRBJ2-3 | TRBV9 | few | .
CSAIRTGGETDTQYF | TGCAGTGCTATAAGGACAGGGGGCGAGACAGATACGCAGTATTTT | TRBJ2-3 | TRBV20-1 | many | TRBD1
CASSLGQFYGYTF | TGTGCCAGCAGTTTGGGACAGTTCTATGGCTACACCTTC | TRBJ1-2 | TRBV6-2/TRBV6-3 | . | TRBD1
CASSLAAETQYF | TGTGCCAGCAGCTTAGCCGCGGAGACCCAGTACTTC | TRBJ2-5 | TRBV7-2 | many | .
CASSLGQARGEKLFF | TGTGCCAGCAGCTTGGGACAGGCCCGGGGTGAAAAACTGTTTTTT | TRBJ1-4 | TRBV7-9 | few | TRBD1
CASSPRALAGRETQYF | TGTGCCAGCAGCCCAAGGGCCCTAGCGGGACGAGAGACCCAGTACTTC | TRBJ2-5 | TRBV7-2 | few | TRBD2
CASSIARWGQETQYF | TGTGCCAGTAGTATAGCCCGCTGGGGACAAGAGACCCAGTACTTC | TRBJ2-5 | TRBV19 | many | .
CASSEAGTYGYTF | TGTGCCAGCAGTGAAGCCGGGACTTATGGCTACACCTTC | TRBJ1-2 | TRBV25-1 | . | .
CASSQDRVGLNTEAFF | TGCGCCAGCAGCCAAGACAGAGTAGGGTTGAACACTGAAGCTTTCTTT | TRBJ1-1 | TRBV4-3 | few | .
CAWSVSGRARDTQYF | TGTGCCTGGAGTGTTTCAGGGCGGGCGAGGGATACGCAGTATTTT | TRBJ2-3 | TRBV30 | few | .
CASSQDRVLSGANVLTF | TGCGCCAGCAGCCAAGACAGGGTACTCTCTGGGGCCAACGTCCTGACTTTC | TRBJ2-6 | TRBV4-3 | few | .
CASSSRDPQSDEQYF | TGTGCCAGCAGCTCCCGGGACCCCCAATCGGACGAGCAGTACTTC | TRBJ2-7 | TRBV7-9 | few | .
CSASSIVSEQYF | TGCAGTGCTAGTTCCATAGTGAGCGAGCAGTACTTC | TRBJ2-7 | TRBV20-1 | . | .
CASAQGWPDQPQHF | TGTGCCAGCGCACAGGGGTGGCCAGACCAGCCCCAGCATTTT | TRBJ1-5 | TRBV12-3/TRBV12-4 | few | TRBD1
CASSYLAGTQETQYF | TGTGCCAGCAGCTACCTAGCGGGGACACAAGAGACCCAGTACTTC | TRBJ2-5 | TRBV11-2 | few | TRBD2
CASKEVDEAFF | TGTGCCAGCAAGGAGGTCGATGAAGCTTTCTTT | TRBJ1-1 | TRBV12-3/TRBV12-4 | few | .
CASSVEGAPYEQYF | TGTGCCAGCAGCGTAGAGGGGGCCCCCTACGAGCAGTACTTC | TRBJ2-7 | TRBV9 | . | TRBD1
CASSLASTDTQYF | TGTGCCAGCAGCTTAGCGTCCACAGATACGCAGTATTTT | TRBJ2-3 | TRBV7-2 | many | .
CASNAQVSNTGELFF | TGTGCCAGCAACGCGCAGGTCTCGAACACCGGGGAGCTGTTTTTT | TRBJ2-2 | TRBV7-9 | many | .
CASSYSRGSGPYNEQFF | TGTGCCAGCAGTTACTCCCGTGGGAGCGGCCCCTACAATGAGCAGTTCTTC | TRBJ2-1 | TRBV6-5 | . | .
CAWSPQGRGAFF | TGTGCCTGGAGCCCCCAGGGTCGTGGCGCTTTCTTT | TRBJ1-1 | TRBV30 | . | .
CASKTGSGQGAREQYF | TGTGCCAGCAAGACAGGCTCGGGACAGGGGGCGAGAGAGCAGTACTTC | TRBJ2-7 | TRBV6-6 | few | TRBD1
CASSPGTVGETQYF | TGTGCCAGCAGCCCAGGGACAGTGGGGGAGACCCAGTACTTC | TRBJ2-5 | TRBV7-2 | few | TRBD1
CASSPFPAGGTEAFF | TGTGCCAGCAGCCCCTTCCCCGCCGGGGGCACTGAAGCTTTCTTT | TRBJ1-1 | TRBV7-9 | . | .
CASRPGTGGIPEAFF | TGTGCCAGCAGGCCCGGGACAGGGGGCATCCCTGAAGCTTTCTTT | TRBJ1-1 | TRBV12-3/TRBV12-4 | . | TRBD1
CSARDGGRASDTQYF | TGCAGTGCTAGAGATGGCGGGAGGGCTTCCGATACGCAGTATTTT | TRBJ2-3 | TRBV20-1 | few | TRBD2
CASSLRGLDTEAFF | TGCGCCAGCAGCTTGCGGGGGCTGGACACTGAAGCTTTCTTT | TRBJ1-1 | TRBV5-1 | . | .
CSAREWGGSSYEQYF | TGCAGTGCTAGAGAGTGGGGGGGATCCTCCTACGAGCAGTACTTC | TRBJ2-7 | TRBV20-1 | . | TRBD2
CASSLLAGSPSYEQYF | TGTGCCAGCAGTTTACTAGCGGGAAGCCCCTCCTACGAGCAGTACTTC | TRBJ2-7 | TRBV12-3/TRBV12-4 | many | TRBD2
CASRPSPAGTSTDTQYF | TGTGCCAGCAGACCCAGCCCAGCGGGGACCAGCACAGATACGCAGTATTTT | TRBJ2-3 | TRBV6-5 | many | TRBD2